The 13 T cell receptor beta chains listed next were all sequenced from one sample in a study of blood T cells in healthy people across ages. The use of a sample-barcoded 5' primer and a J-beta primer mix characterized a second PCR of roughly 7 to 11 cycles. A single record per CDR3 protein comes from TCRdb applying MiXCR to the 5' RACE reads. The sample includes about 730,000 distinct CDR3 sequences, approximately 43% of them seen just once. The sequencing input was blood. The receptors derive from a woman aged 60 to 75 in good health.

V gene TRBV20-1 combines with J gene TRBJ2-6, with a weak D call TRBD2 (6 bases). CDR1 is DFQATT and CDR2 is SNEGSKA in the germline V gene (reference sequence). V gave up 3 bases and J gave up 0 bases, with 12 bases separating them. The CDR3 spans 16 residues. The chain's CDR3 is CSASKAGSSGANVLTF. As DNA, the CDR3 is TGCAGTGCTAGTAAGGCCGGGAGCTCTGGGGCCAACGTCCTGACTTTC.

V gene TRBV25-1 combines with J gene TRBJ2-5; D is uncertain. The V gene's germline CDR1 is MGHDK and CDR2 SYGVNS. V dropped 3 bases and J dropped 2 bases, with 10 bases sitting between them. The CDR3 length is 14 residues. The CDR3 region is CASSEALPQETQYF. DNA for the CDR3: TGTGCCAGCAGTGAGGCCCTGCCTCAAGAGACCCAGTACTTC.

V and J are TRBV7-9 and TRBJ2-4; D might be TRBD1 (5 bases). Trimming pared 6 bases from V and 1 base from J, leaving 19 bases between. Germline loops: CDR1 SEHNR, CDR2 FQNEAQ (reference sequence). This CDR3 contains 17 residues. CDR3 residues: CASSPEGRQGAKNIQYF. CDR3 nucleotide sequence: TGTGCCAGCAGTCCAGAAGGTCGGCAGGGTGCCAAAAACATTCAGTACTTC. The whole variable domain, filled in from reference TRBV7-9 and TRBJ2-4, reads DTGVSQNPRHKITKRGQNVTFRCDPISEHNRLYWYRQTLGQGPEFLTYFQNEAQLEKSRLLSDRFSAERPKGSFSTLEIQRTEQGDSAMYLCASSPEGRQGAKNIQYFGAGTRLSVL.

The rearrangement uses TRBV12-3 or TRBV12-4 and TRBJ2-5; D unclear. With 1 base removed from V and 5 bases from J, the gap between germline ends came to 11 bases. CDR3 size: 14 residues. The CDR3: CASSLEGVGETQYF. The DNA of the CDR3 is TGTGCCAGCAGTTTAGAGGGTGTCGGGGAGACCCAGTACTTC.

This clonotype came up many times. The rearrangement joins TRBV7-2 to TRBJ2-3; D uncertain. The J call may be in error: the DNA end matches TRBJ2-5 better. The germline V gene encodes CDR1 SGHTA and CDR2 FQGNSA. This CDR3 region has 12 residues. In nucleotides, the CDR3 is TGTGCCAGCAGTCCACCGGTAGGGACCCAGTACTTC. Amino acid sequence: CASSPPVGTQYF.

Turning to this clonotype: This clone may be a read error of a much larger clone one base away. The chain combines TRBV14 with TRBJ2-1; D may be TRBD2 (5 bases). Germline V gene lookup returns CDR1 SGHDN and CDR2 FVKESK. Trimming pared 0 bases from V and 13 bases from J, leaving 16 bases between. This CDR3 comprises 14 residues. This chain's CDR3 is CASSQDLARQTQFF. The CDR3 nucleotides read TGTGCCAGCAGCCAAGACCTAGCACGGCAGACCCAGTTCTTC.

The chain recombines TRBV7-3 with TRBJ2-3, with D hard to call. Per the germline V gene, CDR1 is SGHTA and CDR2 is FQGTGA. Trimming cost V 5 bases and J 0 bases, with 12 bases left between them. This CDR3 comprises 15 residues. The CDR3 is CASSKAGGSTDTQYF. The DNA of the CDR3 is TGTGCCAGCAGCAAAGCCGGCGGAAGCACAGATACGCAGTATTTT.

This clonotype was seen more than once but under ten times. The chain employs TRBV6-6 and TRBJ2-1, with 11 positions matching TRBD1. Germline V gene sequence: CDR1 MNHNY, CDR2 SVGAGI (reference sequence). The CDR3 is 17 residues long. The J segment lost 10 bases and the V segment lost 2 bases, leaving 13 bases of the junction unmatched. The CDR3 DNA reads as TGTGCCAGCAGTTACACAAACCCGGGACAGGGGGTTCCGGAGCAGTTCTTC. This sequence encodes CASSYTNPGQGVPEQFF.

V is TRBV2 and J is TRBJ2-5, with D possibly being TRBD1 or TRBD2 (5 bases each). The end of the DNA aligns better with TRBJ2-7, so the J call may be wrong. Germline values: CDR1 SNHLY, CDR2 FYNNEI. There are 15 residues in the CDR3. In DNA, the CDR3 is TGTGCCAGCAGTGAAGTGCGGCAGGGTGAGGGCGAGCAGTACTTC. Translating gives CASSEVRQGEGEQYF.

This clonotype has only one observation. The chain couples TRBV24-1 to TRBJ1-5; D gene uncertain. V dropped 3 bases and J dropped 1 base, with 0 bases sitting between them. The germline V gene has CDR1 KGHDR and CDR2 SFDVKD. This CDR3 is 12 amino acids long. CDR3 coding DNA: TGTGCCACCAGTGATAGCAATCAGCCCCAGCATTTT. Its protein is CATSDSNQPQHF.

This clonotype came up a few times. The chain is built from TRBV10-3 and TRBJ2-7; 11 nucleotides line up with TRBD2. Germline CDR1 reads ENHRY; CDR2 reads SYGVKD. The V segment lost 10 bases and the J segment 0 bases; nucleotides outside the gene matches: 5. This CDR3 region has 14 residues. Here the CDR3 DNA reads TGTGCCACCTCTACTAGCGGGAGCTCCTACGAGCAGTACTTC. It codes for CATSTSGSSYEQYF.

This clonotype was seen once. The chain is built from TRBV7-2 and TRBJ2-7; D ambiguous. Germline V gives CDR1 SGHTA, CDR2 FQGNSA. The CDR3 is 12 residues long. Trimming cost V 5 bases and J 5 bases, with 10 bases left between them. The CDR3 DNA sequence: TGTGCCAGCAGCCCGAGACTTAACGAGCAGTACTTC. This gives the protein CASSPRLNEQYF.

The genes are TRBV7-2 and TRBJ2-3; maybe TRBD2 (5 bases). Trimming took 3 bases from V and 5 from J, leaving 18 bases between them. The CDR3 spans 16 residues. The germline V gene has CDR1 SGHTA and CDR2 FQGNSA. The CDR3 protein is CASSFNPSTHGDTQYF. The CDR3 DNA sequence: TGTGCCAGCAGCTTTAATCCTAGCACGCACGGAGATACGCAGTATTTT.